This entry lists 16 T cell receptor beta chains sequenced from one sample in a study of CD8 T cells in ankylosing spondylitis (dated by TCRdb to the late 2010s). These TCRs are of unknown antigen specificity. What the study reported, not specific to this receptor: Blood from ankylosing spondylitis patients appeared to be characterized by a TCR beta motif made up of under ten highly homologous amino acid variants.

The protocol used for the library was 5' RACE. Sequencing instrument: Illumina HiSeq 2500. Starting from the raw public reads, TCRdb applied fastp trimming at Q25, assembled clones with MiXCR and retained in-frame beta chains. Identical CDR3 proteins give one entry, which carries the most common genes and DNA. This sample gives 670,000 or so distinct CDR3 sequences in total; roughly 19% of them show up just once. Clones ranked in the top ten supply 19% of the sample. Sample: blood, either unsorted or a sorted T cell fraction (not recorded which). These TCRs come from a male donor with ankylosing spondylitis.

This clonotype was observed at least ten times. This chain connects TRBV10-3 to TRBJ2-1, with D maybe TRBD1 (6 bases). Looked up from germline, CDR1 is ENHRY and CDR2 is SYGVKD. The CDR3 length is 15 residues. V was cut by 6 bases and J by 5 bases, with 17 bases left in between. This chain's CDR3 is CAIRKGETQDNEQFF. Here the CDR3 DNA reads TGTGCCATCAGAAAGGGGGAGACCCAGGACAATGAGCAGTTCTTC.

This clonotype turned up a few times. CDR3 nucleotide sequence: TGTGCCAGCAGTTTACGGTCGCGTGGTCTACTACTAGCGGGAGTGTACAATGAGCAGTTCTTC. The encoded protein is CASSLRSRGLLLAGVYNEQFF. The chain links TRBV12-3 or TRBV12-4 to TRBJ2-1; 11 bases match TRBD2. The V and J ends lost 2 bases and 4 bases, in that order; junction bases with no gene match: 19. This CDR3 spans 21 amino acids.

The rearrangement joins TRBV2 to TRBJ2-5, with D tentatively TRBD2 (5 bases). The CDR3 spans 14 residues. The germline gives CDR1 SNHLY, CDR2 FYNNEI. Trimming pared 5 bases from V and 0 bases from J, leaving 10 bases between. The CDR3 here is CASSLDWNQETQYF. DNA for the CDR3: TGTGCCAGCAGTCTGGACTGGAACCAAGAGACCCAGTACTTC.

The chain employs TRBV27 and TRBJ2-1; no firm D call. V dropped 3 bases and J dropped 5 bases, with 14 bases sitting between them. The CDR3 is 15 residues long. Germline CDR1 MNHEY, CDR2 SMNVEV (reference sequence). CDR3 coding DNA: TGTGCCAGCAGTTTCGCAGGTCCCCAAAACAATGAGCAGTTCTTC. Its translation is CASSFAGPQNNEQFF.

The chain couples TRBV4-1 to TRBJ1-1; TRBD1 is a possible D gene (5 bases). The germline V gene encodes CDR1 MGHRA and CDR2 YSYEKL. The length of the CDR3 is 17 residues. V was pared by 0 bases and J by 10 bases, with 24 bases between. The chain's CDR3 is CASSQDWALRGAWRAFF. The CDR3 DNA follows: TGCGCCAGCAGCCAAGATTGGGCTCTTAGGGGCGCTTGGAGAGCTTTCTTT.

This clonotype was observed a few times. The chain joins TRBV12-3 or TRBV12-4 to TRBJ2-7; D ambiguous. The CDR3 runs 16 residues. V lost 3 bases to trimming and J lost 0 bases, with 15 bases between them. This chain's CDR3 is CASSFSVGESSYEQYF. DNA of the CDR3: TGTGCCAGCAGTTTCAGCGTCGGAGAGAGCTCCTACGAGCAGTACTTC.

This clonotype came up a few times. The chain joins TRBV12-3 or TRBV12-4 to TRBJ2-5; TRBD1 might be the D (7 bases). V lost 5 bases, J lost 4 bases, and 17 bases lay in between. This CDR3 spans 15 amino acids. The CDR3: CASSPRDSRGETQYF. CDR3 nucleotide sequence: TGTGCCAGCAGTCCGCGGGACAGCCGGGGAGAGACCCAGTACTTC.

The CDR3 region is CASSVDRGSGNSPLHF. The DNA for the CDR3 is TGTGCCAGCAGCGTGGACAGGGGATCGGGGAATTCACCCCTCCACTTT. This chain links TRBV11-2 with TRBJ1-6, with 9 positions matching TRBD1. With 5 bases clipped from V and 7 bases from J, the junction kept 9 bases outside the gene matches. CDR3 length: 16 residues. The germline gives CDR1 SGHAT, CDR2 FQNNGV. Using reference TRBV11-2 and TRBJ1-6 for the parts outside the CDR3, the full variable domain is EAGVAQSPRYKIIEKRQSVAFWCNPISGHATLYWYQQILGQGPKLLIQFQNNGVVDDSQLPKDRFSAERLKGVDSTLKIQPAKLEDSAVYLCASSVDRGSGNSPLHFGNGTRLTVT.

CDR3 in DNA: TGTGCCAGCAGTGGGGGAGGAGGTTCATTCTATGGCTACACCTTC. It translates to CASSGGGGSFYGYTF. The rearrangement links TRBV6-1 to TRBJ1-2; D is unresolved. Germline loops: CDR1 MNHNS, CDR2 SASEGT. CDR3 length equals 15 residues. V shed 4 bases and J shed 4 bases, with 16 bases lying between them.

This clonotype has only one observation. The chain is built from TRBV29-1 and TRBJ1-5; no reliable D call. Germline lookup yields CDR1 SQVTM and CDR2 ANQGSEA. Deletions cut 4 bases from V and 3 bases from J, with 7 bases between. The CDR3 runs to 12 residues. CDR3 amino acids: CSVGTANQPQHF. The CDR3 DNA reads as TGCAGCGTTGGAACGGCCAATCAGCCCCAGCATTTT. The full variable domain, with the rest looked up from reference TRBV29-1 and TRBJ1-5, is SAVISQKPSRDICQRGTSLTIQCQVDSQVTMMFWYRQQPGQSLTLIATANQGSEATYESGFVIDKFPISRPNLTFSTLTVSNMSPEDSSIYLCSVGTANQPQHFGDGTRLSIL.

The V call is TRBV9, the J call TRBJ2-7; 7 bases are a match to TRBD1. The CDR3 has 15 amino acids. J was trimmed by 3 bases and V by 1 base; bases with no gene match: 7. The germline gives CDR1 SGDLS, CDR2 YYNGEE. The DNA of the CDR3 is TGTGCCAGCAGCGTATCCGGGACAGAATACTACGAGCAGTACTTC. This gives the protein CASSVSGTEYYEQYF.

This clonotype came up many times. This rearrangement joins TRBV5-6 to TRBJ1-2; D is uncertain. This CDR3 contains 17 residues. Between the trimmed V and J ends, which lost 3 bases and 4 bases, there was a span of 22 bases. CDR1 and CDR2 (germline): SGHDT, YYEEEE. In DNA, the CDR3 is TGTGCCAGCAGCTCGGTGGGGAGAGGGTCATTCCTCTATGGCTACACCTTC. Translated, it gives CASSSVGRGSFLYGYTF.

This clonotype was seen ten or more times. V and J are TRBV12-3 or TRBV12-4 and TRBJ2-7; 16 bases agree with TRBD2. This CDR3 contains 17 residues. V lost 5 bases and J lost 9; bases outside the gene matches: 13. CDR3 region: CASSPITGTSGRAGQYF. In nucleotides, the CDR3 is TGTGCCAGCAGTCCCATTACGGGGACTAGCGGGAGGGCCGGGCAGTACTTC.

This clonotype has only a few counts. This chain uses TRBV12-3 or TRBV12-4 with TRBJ2-7; TRBD1 matches at 9 bases. After removal of 3 bases from V and 7 bases from J, the junction contained 4 bases not matched to a gene. The CDR3 is made up of 13 amino acids. Here the CDR3 DNA reads TGTGCCAGCAGTTTGGGGACAGGGAAAGAGCAGTACTTC. It yields the protein CASSLGTGKEQYF.

This clonotype turned up a few times. The CDR3 sequence: CASSLGATRSRNTEAFF. The CDR3 DNA reads TGTGCCAGCAGCTTAGGGGCTACAAGGAGCAGGAACACTGAAGCTTTCTTT. The chain joins TRBV11-2 to TRBJ1-1; D gene unclear. The CDR3 is 17 residues long. CDR1 and CDR2 from the germline V gene are SGHAT and FQNNGV. Trimming left V 1 base short and J 1 base short, with 16 bases between.

The chain joins TRBV25-1 to TRBJ1-4; D perhaps matches TRBD1 (6 bases). The CDR3 loop spans 13 amino acids. Germline CDR1 reads MGHDK; CDR2 reads SYGVNS. V was clipped by 4 bases and J by 7 bases, with 10 bases between them. The CDR3 reads CASSVDRFEKLFF. The CDR3 coding sequence is TGTGCCAGCAGTGTTGACAGGTTTGAAAAACTGTTTTTT.